This TCR beta chain was sequenced during a study of OX40 agonist ivuxolimab in advanced cancers. In terms of the full investigation: The costimulatory receptor OX40 (CD134) was targeted by ivuxolimab, a fully human IgG2 agonistic monoclonal antibody. Partial responses occurred in three dose-escalation patients: two with cutaneous melanoma and one with hepatocellular carcinoma. Intravenous ivuxolimab was administered to patients every 2 weeks at six dose levels: 0.01, 0.1, 0.3, 1.5, 3 and 10 mg/kg. Of the approximately 50 dose-escalation patients, hepatocellular carcinoma was present in approximately 20, melanoma in some 15, renal cell carcinoma in 9 and head and neck cancer in 9. The paper reports the monotherapy dose-escalation portion (N of about 54 patients) of the phase I ivuxolimab trial. A male proportion of around 83% and a mean age of about 60 years, ranging from about 23 to 90, were recorded for the dose-escalation cohort. The purpose of peripheral TCRbeta sequencing was to test whether ivuxolimab changed TCR sequence diversity and led to clonal T-cell expansion. Patients were allowed to have had prior anti-PD-1, anti-PD-L1 or anti-CTLA-4 therapy, and about 40% of the dose-escalation patients had been treated with checkpoint inhibitors. Here is what the overall study found, with its caveats: Partial responders in the 0.1-3.0 mg/kg groups had among the lowest normalized peripheral clonal expansion, especially among CD8+ T cells. The antigen specificity of the clonally expanded peripheral T cells was not determined. After ivuxolimab, more expanded clones were found on average in CD8+ T cells than in CD4+ T cells. Low levels of normalized T-cell clonal expansion were also seen in some patients who did not respond. Clonal expansion of both CD4+ and CD8+ blood T cells was observed from baseline to week 6 at doses 0.1 to 3.0 mg/kg.

Genomic DNA was isolated from the sorted cells so that the TCRbeta CDR3 region could be sequenced. The immunoSEQ Assay was used to sequence the TCRbeta CDR3 regions. TCRdb re-hosts the immuneACCESS table, in-frame sequences only. Its copies lack some clones; in the studies checked, an unresolved V gene accounts for under half of them, and the cause for the rest is not known. This sample holds about 62,000 clones; roughly 90% were observed only once. The top ten clonotypes cover roughly 5% of the sample. Patients with autoimmune disease history or receiving systemic immunosuppression were excluded from the trial. Peripheral blood for TCR sequencing was collected from all dose cohorts at baseline, on cycle 4 day 1, and on cycle 7 day 1. Samples were obtained from an open-label, multicenter, first-in-human phase I dose-escalation trial of ivuxolimab. Adults with locally advanced or metastatic melanoma, renal cell, hepatocellular, or head and neck squamous cell carcinoma were enrolled in the trial. CD4+ and CD8+ T cells were sorted separately from peripheral blood before TCR sequencing.

The junction carries 10 bases between V and J, which are trimmed by 3 bases and 4 bases respectively. From the cysteine up to the phenylalanine, the CDR3 has a length of 15 residues. The retained sequence is limited to the CDR3, 45 bases, with the frame set at the first base. The germline V gene (reference sequence) yields WNHNN for CDR1 and SYGVQD for CDR2. Worth noting for this clone: Its antigen is unknown. Within one base of it there is no much larger clone, and no base qualities were kept.

This sequence uses TRBV10-1 and TRBJ2-6; possibly the D gene is TRBD1, per 6 matching bases. The material sequenced was CD4+ or CD8+ T cells sorted from blood, taken in a trial of the OX40 agonist ivuxolimab. This clonotype was obtained from an adult with an advanced solid tumor such as melanoma, head and neck, liver or kidney cancer. The CDR3 loop reads CASSEGGLGANVLTF. The nucleotide sequence reads as follows: TGCGCCAGCAGTGAAGGGGGTCTGGGGGCCAACGTCCTGACTTTC.